A selection of T cell receptor beta chains follows, all from one sample in a study of shared clonotypes between healthy human individuals. Sequenced by immunoSEQ multiplex PCR; TCRdb stores in-frame clones only, minus some. The sample shows hundreds of thousands of clones, 85% to 95% of them seen only once. Sequences were obtained from naive CD8+ T cells sorted from blood. Every receptor here comes from a woman aged 30 to 39 in good health. CDR3s include the opening cysteine and the closing phenylalanine or tryptophan. D genes are given only for firm matches. Where a row states a size, it is once, few, many or the class of an expanded clone; other rows omit it.

D	size	V	J	DNA	CDR3
TRBD2	once	TRBV4-1	TRBJ2-1	TGCGCCAGCAGCCAATCCGCCATACTAGCGGGAGCGGAAAATGAGCAGTTCTTC	CASSQSAILAGAENEQFF
TRBD1	NA	TRBV19	TRBJ1-4	TGTGCCAGTAGTAACCGGGACAGGGATGAAAAACTGTTTTTT	CASSNRDRDEKLFF
NA	NA	TRBV30	TRBJ1-1	TGTGCCTGGAGTGTAAATTTAGGGTGGGCCACTGAAGCTTTCTTT	CAWSVNLGWATEAFF
NA	NA	TRBV7-6	TRBJ2-7	TGTGCCAGCAGCCAGACGGCGGACCCCGGTCCCGAGCAGTACTTC	CASSQTADPGPEQYF
TRBD1	NA	TRBV27	TRBJ1-5	TGTGCCAGCAGTTGGGGGCCAGGGGGAGATGGCAATCAGCCCCAGCATTTT	CASSWGPGGDGNQPQHF
NA	NA	TRBV28	TRBJ2-3	TGTGCCAGCAGTTTAGCAGAGAACACAGATACGCAGTATTTT	CASSLAENTDTQYF
NA	NA	TRBV6-1	TRBJ2-3	TGTGCCAGCAGTGACTCGTGGGAGACAGATACGCAGTATTTT	CASSDSWETDTQYF
NA	NA	TRBV7-9	TRBJ2-5	TGTGCCAGCAGCTTTGGGACTGAAGAGACCCAGTACTTC	CASSFGTEETQYF
NA	NA	TRBV7-9	TRBJ2-2	TGTGCCAGCATTATCGGGTCCGGGGAGCTGTTTTTT	CASIIGSGELFF
TRBD2	NA	TRBV7-8	TRBJ2-1	TGTGCCAGCAGCCCACAGCTAGCGGGAAGCTCCTACAATGAGCAGTTCTTC	CASSPQLAGSSYNEQFF
NA	NA	TRBV27	TRBJ2-2	TGTGCCAGCAGTTTATCCAGGGTGGGGGCCGGGGAGCTGTTTTTT	CASSLSRVGAGELFF
NA	once	TRBV7-8	TRBJ2-7	TGTGCCAGCAGCGGTGGGGGACGGCACTCCTACGAGCAGTACTTC	CASSGGGRHSYEQYF
TRBD1	NA	TRBV5-4	TRBJ1-2	TGTGCCAGCAGCTTGGTTACAGGGGCGAATGGCTACACCTTC	CASSLVTGANGYTF
TRBD2	NA	TRBV27	TRBJ2-7	TGTGCCAGCACTCCGGTTAGCGGGAGTAACGAGCAGTACTTC	CASTPVSGSNEQYF
TRBD2	NA	TRBV9	TRBJ2-7	TGTGCCAGCAGCGTAGGCGGGAGCGAGTACGAGCAGTACTTC	CASSVGGSEYEQYF
NA	NA	TRBV2	TRBJ2-3	TGTGCCGCCAGCCGGGGAGATACGCAGTATTTT	CAASRGDTQYF
NA	NA	TRBV7-6	TRBJ2-2	TGTGCCAGCAGCTCCTTTACCGGGGAGCTGTTTTTT	CASSSFTGELFF
TRBD2	NA	TRBV19	TRBJ2-1	TGTGCCAGTTCGCCCGGGACTAGCGGGAGGGGCCCTTACAATGAGCAGTTCTTC	CASSPGTSGRGPYNEQFF
TRBD1	NA	TRBV13	TRBJ2-7	TGTGCCAGCAGCCCGGGACAGGGGACCTACGAGCAGTACTTC	CASSPGQGTYEQYF
NA	NA	TRBV21-1	TRBJ2-1	TGTGCCAGCAGACCCTCCGACGCCTACAATGAGCAGTTCTTC	CASRPSDAYNEQFF
NA	NA	TRBV6-1	TRBJ1-1	TGTGCCAGCAGTGAAAGGTTAGGGGAAAACACTGAAGCTTTCTTT	CASSERLGENTEAFF
NA	NA	TRBV6-1	TRBJ2-1	TGTGCCAGCAGTGAGTGGACTTTTGGCTCCTACAATGAGCAGTTCTTC	CASSEWTFGSYNEQFF
TRBD1	NA	TRBV28	TRBJ2-1	TGTGCCAGCCGGGGACAGAACTACAATGAGCAGTTCTTC	CASRGQNYNEQFF
NA	NA	TRBV13	TRBJ2-5	TGTGCCAGCAGCTTAGGTGGGGGAGCGGAGACCCAGTACTTC	CASSLGGGAETQYF
NA	NA	TRBV4-2	TRBJ2-1	TGTGCCAGCAGCCAAGTCGGACCGGGAGTTGGTGAGCAGTTCTTC	CASSQVGPGVGEQFF
TRBD2	NA	TRBV14	TRBJ2-2	TGTGCCAGCAGCCAAGAGCTAGCGGGGGCAAACACCGGGGAGCTGTTTTTT	CASSQELAGANTGELFF
TRBD2	once	TRBV10-1	TRBJ2-7	TGCGCCCCCGAGACTAGCGGGAGTCTGTACGAGCAGTACTTC	CAPETSGSLYEQYF
TRBD1	NA	TRBV5-7	TRBJ1-5	TGTGCCAGCAGCTTGCGGACAGGGTCGCGCAATCAGCCCCAGCATTTT	CASSLRTGSRNQPQHF
NA	NA	TRBV28	TRBJ1-5	TGTGCCAGCAGCCGAGGGCCATATCAGCCCCAGCATTTT	CASSRGPYQPQHF
TRBD2	once	TRBV15	TRBJ2-7	TGTGCCACCAGCAGAGATACCGGGACTAGACCTTACGAGCAGTACTTC	CATSRDTGTRPYEQYF
NA	NA	TRBV28	TRBJ2-1	TGTGCCAGCAGTTCTACGACGGGGAATGAGCAGTTCTTC	CASSSTTGNEQFF
NA	NA	TRBV28	TRBJ1-2	TGTGCCAGCAGTTTATTGTTGAGAGGGCAAAACTATGGCTACACCTTC	CASSLLLRGQNYGYTF
TRBD2	NA	TRBV27	TRBJ2-1	TGTGCCAGCAGTGTGGGAGGACTAGCGCTCTACAATGAGCAGTTCTTC	CASSVGGLALYNEQFF
NA	NA	TRBV27	TRBJ1-5	TGTGCCAGCAGTCGTATGGGCTCCGATCAGCCCCAGCATTTT	CASSRMGSDQPQHF
NA	NA	TRBV5-6	TRBJ2-1	TGTGCCAGCAACCAAAACCCCGCCAATGAGCAGTTCTTC	CASNQNPANEQFF
TRBD2	NA	TRBV25-1	TRBJ2-7	TGTGCCAGCAGTGACCGGGGGGGGTACGAGCAGTACTTC	CASSDRGGYEQYF
TRBD2	NA	TRBV7-9	TRBJ2-1	TGTGCCAGCAGCCACGGAACTAGCGGTAATGAGCAGTTCTTC	CASSHGTSGNEQFF
NA	NA	TRBV13	TRBJ2-7	TGTGCCAGCAGCTTAGGCGCAGGGTATTCCGAGCAGTACTTC	CASSLGAGYSEQYF
NA	NA	TRBV7-9	TRBJ2-7	TGTGCCAGCAGCCATCCTGACAGCTCCTACGAGCAGTACTTC	CASSHPDSSYEQYF
NA	NA	TRBV2	TRBJ2-7	TGTGCCAGCAGTGCGTATCTCTACGAGCAGTACTTC	CASSAYLYEQYF
NA	NA	TRBV2	TRBJ2-7	TGTGCCAGTTCAGGTCCGGACGCCTCCTACGAGCAGTACTTC	CASSGPDASYEQYF
NA	NA	TRBV27	TRBJ1-2	TGTGCCAGCAGTTTATCCTTGACTAACTATGGCTACACCTTC	CASSLSLTNYGYTF
NA	NA	TRBV7-2	TRBJ1-4	TGTGCCAGCAGTTACGAGACAGCCCTTAATGAAAAACTGTTTTTT	CASSYETALNEKLFF
TRBD1	NA	TRBV28	TRBJ2-2	TGTGCCAGCAGTTTATCAGGGGGTGCCGGGGAGCTGTTTTTT	CASSLSGGAGELFF
NA	NA	TRBV5-4	TRBJ2-7	TGTGCCAGCAGTGTGGGCTACGAGCAGTACTTC	CASSVGYEQYF
TRBD2	NA	TRBV2	TRBJ2-3	TGTGCCAGCAGTGCCACTAGCGGGGGGCGGGATACGCAGTATTTT	CASSATSGGRDTQYF
TRBD1	NA	TRBV5-6	TRBJ2-7	TGTGCCAGCAGCAGGAGGACAGGAACCTACGAGCAGTACTTC	CASSRRTGTYEQYF
NA	NA	TRBV9	TRBJ2-3	TGTGCCAGCAGCGAGTGGGGGAGTGGGGATACGCAGTATTTT	CASSEWGSGDTQYF